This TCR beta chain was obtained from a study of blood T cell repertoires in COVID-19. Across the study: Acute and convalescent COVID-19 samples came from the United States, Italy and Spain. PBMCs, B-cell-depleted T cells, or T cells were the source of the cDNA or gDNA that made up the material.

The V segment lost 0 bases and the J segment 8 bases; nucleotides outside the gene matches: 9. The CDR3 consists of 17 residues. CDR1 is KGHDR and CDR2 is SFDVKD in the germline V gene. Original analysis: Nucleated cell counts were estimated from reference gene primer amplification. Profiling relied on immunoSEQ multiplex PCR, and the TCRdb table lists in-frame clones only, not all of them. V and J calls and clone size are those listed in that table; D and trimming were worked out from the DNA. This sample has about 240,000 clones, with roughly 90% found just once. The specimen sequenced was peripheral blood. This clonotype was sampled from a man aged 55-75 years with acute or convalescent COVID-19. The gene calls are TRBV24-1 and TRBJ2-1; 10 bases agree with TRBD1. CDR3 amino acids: CATSDLGDRGGFDEQFF. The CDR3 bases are TGTGCCACCAGTGATTTGGGGGACAGGGGCGGGTTCGATGAGCAGTTCTTC.